This T cell receptor beta chain was recorded in a study of T cell responses to AZD1222 COVID-19 vaccine. Study conclusions and caveats: Vaccine-associated CD4 TCRs spanned spike, dominant at 160-218 and 743-854.

Note on this clone: Its antigen is not known.

This CDR3 is built from 17 residues. The trim removed 3 bases at V and 5 bases at J, leaving 11 bases unmatched. Per the germline V gene, CDR1 is MNHEY and CDR2 is SMNVEV (reference sequence). Sequencing was performed with immunoSEQ multiplex PCR; in TCRdb, only in-frame clones are kept and a portion is missing. The data show approximately 89,000 clones, with roughly 94% seen just once and around 5.2% held by the top ten. Sample: peripheral blood, taken on day 0 of AZD1222 vaccination. The TCR was taken from an adult in good health. The rearrangement links TRBV27 to TRBJ1-4; 8 bases agree with TRBD1. DNA for the CDR3: TGTGCCAGCAGTTTTGGGGCAGGGGGCGCAAGGAATGAAAAACTGTTTTTT. This gives the protein CASSFGAGGARNEKLFF.